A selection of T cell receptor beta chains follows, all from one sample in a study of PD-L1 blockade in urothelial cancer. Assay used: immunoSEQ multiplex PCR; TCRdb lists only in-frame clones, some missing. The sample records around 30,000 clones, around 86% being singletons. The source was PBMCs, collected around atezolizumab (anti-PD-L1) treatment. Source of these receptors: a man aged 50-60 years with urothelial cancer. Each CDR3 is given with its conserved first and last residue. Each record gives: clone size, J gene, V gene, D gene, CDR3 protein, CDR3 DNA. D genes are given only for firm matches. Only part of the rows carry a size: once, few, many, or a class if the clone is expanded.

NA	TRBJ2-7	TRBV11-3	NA	CASSPTASYEQYF	TGTGCCAGCAGCCCGACAGCGTCCTACGAGCAGTACTTC
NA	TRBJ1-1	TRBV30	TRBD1	CAWRGQGRNTEAFF	TGTGCCTGGAGGGGACAGGGGAGGAACACTGAAGCTTTCTTT
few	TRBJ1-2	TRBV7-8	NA	CASSLAPEGGDGYTF	TGTGCCAGCAGCTTAGCACCCGAGGGAGGTGATGGCTACACCTTC
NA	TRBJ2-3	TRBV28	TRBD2	CASSLGTSGDGDTQYF	TGTGCCAGCAGTTTAGGGACTAGCGGGGACGGAGATACGCAGTATTTT
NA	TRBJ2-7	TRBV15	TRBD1	CATSRFGGTGGGEQYF	TGTGCCACCAGCAGATTTGGTGGTACAGGGGGCGGCGAGCAGTACTTC
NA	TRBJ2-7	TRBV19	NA	CASSSTLNPYEQYF	TGTGCCAGTAGTTCGACATTAAATCCCTACGAGCAGTACTTC
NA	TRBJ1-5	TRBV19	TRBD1	CASQGAVYSNQPQHF	TGTGCCAGTCAGGGGGCTGTATATAGCAATCAGCCCCAGCATTTT
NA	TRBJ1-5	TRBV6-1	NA	CASTPQGNQPQHF	TGTGCCAGCACTCCGCAGGGCAATCAGCCCCAGCATTTT
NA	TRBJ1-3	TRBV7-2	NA	CASSLGGGAGNTIYF	TGTGCCAGCAGCTTAGGGGGGGGCGCGGGAAACACCATATATTTT
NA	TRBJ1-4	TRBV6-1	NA	CASRTLEGLNEKLFF	TGTGCCAGCAGAACCTTGGAGGGACTTAATGAAAAACTGTTTTTT
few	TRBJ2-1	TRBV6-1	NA	CASSLERSSYNEQFF	TGTGCCAGCAGTCTCGAGCGCTCGTCCTACAATGAGCAGTTCTTC
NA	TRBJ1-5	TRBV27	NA	CASAFTRGGSNQPQHF	TGTGCCAGCGCCTTCACCCGGGGGGGTAGCAATCAGCCCCAGCATTTT
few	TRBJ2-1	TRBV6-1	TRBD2	CASSELAGAYNEQFF	TGTGCCAGCAGTGAACTAGCGGGGGCCTACAATGAGCAGTTCTTC
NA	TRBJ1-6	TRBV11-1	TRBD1	CASSRDSSPLHF	TGTGCCAGCAGCCGGGACAGTTCACCCCTCCACTTT
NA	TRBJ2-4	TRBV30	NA	CAWSVQRVSLAKNIQYF	TGTGCCTGGAGTGTACAGAGGGTTTCTTTGGCCAAAAACATTCAGTACTTC
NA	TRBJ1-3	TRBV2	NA	CASSDRGAGNTIYF	TGTGCCAGCAGTGACAGGGGTGCTGGAAACACCATATATTTT
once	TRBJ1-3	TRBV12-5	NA	CASGSPASENTIYF	TGTGCTAGTGGTTCCCCCGCGAGCGAAAACACCATATATTTT
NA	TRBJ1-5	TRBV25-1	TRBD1	CASGGPTGGLVEPQHF	TGTGCCAGCGGAGGTCCGACAGGGGGCCTTGTCGAACCCCAGCATTTT
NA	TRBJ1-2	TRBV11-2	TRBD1	CASSTYRGQHYGYTF	TGTGCCAGCAGCACATACAGGGGGCAGCACTATGGCTACACCTTC
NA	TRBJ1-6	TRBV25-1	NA	CASSPTGGRGSPLHF	TGTGCCAGCAGTCCCACTGGGGGGAGAGGTTCACCCCTCCACTTT
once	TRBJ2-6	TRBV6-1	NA	CASSVRGTLSGANVLTF	TGTGCCAGCAGTGTCAGGGGTACACTCTCTGGGGCCAACGTCCTGACTTTC
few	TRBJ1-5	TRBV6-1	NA	CASSVGGNQPQHF	TGTGCCAGCAGTGTGGGAGGAAATCAGCCCCAGCATTTT
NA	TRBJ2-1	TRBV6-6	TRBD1	CASRPQGAINEQFF	TGTGCCAGCAGGCCACAGGGGGCGATCAATGAGCAGTTCTTC
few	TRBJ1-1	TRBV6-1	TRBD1	CASSAGGFWDRGSFF	TGTGCCAGCAGTGCCGGGGGGTTTTGGGACAGGGGTTCTTTCTTT
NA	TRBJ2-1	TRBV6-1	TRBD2	CASSEEVAGGPNEQFF	TGTGCCAGCAGTGAAGAGGTAGCGGGGGGGCCGAATGAGCAGTTCTTC
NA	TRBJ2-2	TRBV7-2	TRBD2	CASSFSGHSGGALAGELFF	TGTGCCAGCAGCTTTTCAGGTCATAGCGGGGGGGCCTTGGCCGGGGAGCTGTTTTTT
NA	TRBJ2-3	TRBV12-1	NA	CASSTGLDIFGTQYF	TGTGCCAGCAGCACCGGACTAGACATTTTCGGTACGCAGTATTTT
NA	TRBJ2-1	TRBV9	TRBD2	CASSASGLENNEQFF	TGTGCCAGCAGCGCCTCGGGACTAGAGAACAATGAGCAGTTCTTC
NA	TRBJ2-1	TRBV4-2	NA	CASSQLERTYNEQFF	TGTGCCAGCAGCCAGCTAGAAAGGACCTACAATGAGCAGTTCTTC
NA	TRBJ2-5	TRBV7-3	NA	CASSLTSETQYF	TGTGCCAGCAGCTTAACTAGTGAGACCCAGTACTTC
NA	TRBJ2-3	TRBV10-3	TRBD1	CAISEPGGADTQYF	TGTGCCATCAGTGAGCCAGGGGGCGCAGATACGCAGTATTTT
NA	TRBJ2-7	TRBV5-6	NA	CASSFPMGGSYEQYF	TGTGCCAGCAGCTTCCCCATGGGGGGTTCCTACGAGCAGTACTTC
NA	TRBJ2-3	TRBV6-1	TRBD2	CASSENSAASGGSTDTQYF	TGTGCCAGCAGTGAAAACTCGGCGGCTAGCGGGGGCAGCACAGATACGCAGTATTTT
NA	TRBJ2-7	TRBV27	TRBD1	CASSPGQGAAYEQYF	TGTGCCAGCAGTCCGGGACAGGGGGCGGCCTACGAGCAGTACTTC
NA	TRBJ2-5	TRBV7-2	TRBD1	CASSAEPGGRVTQYF	TGTGCCAGCAGCGCCGAACCAGGGGGAAGGGTGACCCAGTACTTC
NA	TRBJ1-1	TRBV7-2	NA	CASSLVLGQNTEAFF	TGTGCCAGCAGCTTGGTCTTGGGACAGAACACTGAAGCTTTCTTT
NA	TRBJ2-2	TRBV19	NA	CASNAQGTGELFF	TGTGCCAGTAACGCACAGGGAACCGGGGAGCTGTTTTTT
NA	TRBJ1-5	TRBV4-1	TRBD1	CASSHGDRGTNQPQHF	TGCGCCAGCAGCCACGGGGACAGGGGGACTAATCAGCCCCAGCATTTT
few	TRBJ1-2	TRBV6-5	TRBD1	CATRGTLGQGYTF	TGTGCCACCAGGGGGACTCTGGGTCAGGGCTACACCTTC
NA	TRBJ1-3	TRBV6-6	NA	CASTGRGGNTIYF	TGTGCCAGCACAGGCAGGGGTGGAAACACCATATATTTT
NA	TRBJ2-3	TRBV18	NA	CASSPVAGDRDTQYF	TGTGCCAGCTCACCTGTTGCAGGGGATCGGGATACGCAGTATTTT
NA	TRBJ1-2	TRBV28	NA	CAGQSGVGYTF	TGTGCCGGTCAGTCAGGGGTTGGCTACACCTTC
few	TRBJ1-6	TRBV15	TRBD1	CATSTTGVNSPLHF	TGTGCCACCAGCACGACAGGGGTCAATTCACCCCTCCACTTT
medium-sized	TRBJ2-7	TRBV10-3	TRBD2	CAISRTSGYEQYF	TGTGCCATCAGCAGGACTAGCGGATACGAGCAGTACTTC
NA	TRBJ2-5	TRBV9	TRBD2	CASSAAPRAGGETQYF	TGTGCCAGCAGCGCTGCCCCTAGAGCGGGGGGGGAGACCCAGTACTTC
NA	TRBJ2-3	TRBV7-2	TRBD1	CASSLPRDRVADTQYF	TGTGCCAGCAGCTTACCCCGGGACAGGGTTGCAGATACGCAGTATTTT
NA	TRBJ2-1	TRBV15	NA	CATGAAGLPFYNEQFF	TGTGCCACGGGCGCTGCGGGACTCCCCTTCTACAATGAGCAGTTCTTC
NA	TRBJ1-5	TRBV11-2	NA	CASSLGAGEGNQPQHF	TGTGCCAGCAGCTTAGGGGCAGGGGAAGGCAATCAGCCCCAGCATTTT
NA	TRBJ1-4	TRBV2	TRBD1	CASSEDQQGAREKLFF	TGTGCCAGCAGCGAGGACCAACAGGGGGCAAGGGAAAAACTGTTTTTT
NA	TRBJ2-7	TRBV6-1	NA	CASSLGGGPDEQYF	TGTGCCAGCAGCTTAGGGGGAGGGCCGGATGAGCAGTACTTC
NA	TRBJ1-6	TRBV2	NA	CASSLYFPPLHF	TGTGCCAGCAGTCTATATTTTCCACCCCTCCACTTT
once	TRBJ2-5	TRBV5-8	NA	CASSLVPAGAKVPQYF	TGTGCCAGCAGCTTGGTACCTGCAGGGGCTAAGGTACCCCAGTACTTC
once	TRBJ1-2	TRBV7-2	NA	CASTELVGRVDGYTF	TGTGCCAGCACCGAGCTTGTGGGGCGAGTGGACGGCTACACCTTC
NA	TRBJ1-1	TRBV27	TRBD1	CASSLLGWQGATEAFF	TGTGCCAGCAGTTTATTAGGTTGGCAGGGGGCCACTGAAGCTTTCTTT
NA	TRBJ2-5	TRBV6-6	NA	CASSHSGLAQETQYF	TGTGCCAGCAGTCACAGCGGGCTGGCCCAAGAGACCCAGTACTTC
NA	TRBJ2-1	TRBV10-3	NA	CAISESWGGRNNEQFF	TGTGCCATCAGTGAGTCTTGGGGGGGGCGAAACAATGAGCAGTTCTTC
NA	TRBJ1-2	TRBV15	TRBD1	CATSGRTGTNYGYTF	TGTGCCACCAGCGGACGGACAGGTACTAACTATGGCTACACCTTC